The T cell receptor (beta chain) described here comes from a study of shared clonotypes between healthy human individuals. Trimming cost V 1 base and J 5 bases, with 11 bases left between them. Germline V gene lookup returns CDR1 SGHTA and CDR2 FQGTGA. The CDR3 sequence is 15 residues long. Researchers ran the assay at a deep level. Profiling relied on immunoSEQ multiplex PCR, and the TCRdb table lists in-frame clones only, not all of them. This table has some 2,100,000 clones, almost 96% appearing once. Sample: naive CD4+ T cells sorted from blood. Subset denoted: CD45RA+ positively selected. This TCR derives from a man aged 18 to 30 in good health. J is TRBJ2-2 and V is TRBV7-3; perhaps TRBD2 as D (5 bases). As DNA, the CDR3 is TGTGCCAGCAGCTTAAGCAGCGGTGTTACCGGGGAGCTGTTTTTT. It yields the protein CASSLSSGVTGELFF. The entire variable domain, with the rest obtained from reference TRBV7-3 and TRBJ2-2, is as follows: GAGVSQTPSNKVTEKGKYVELRCDPISGHTALYWYRQSLGQGPEFLIYFQGTGAADDSGLPNDRFFAVRPEGSVSTLKIQRTERGDSAVYLCASSLSSGVTGELFFGEGSRLTVL.